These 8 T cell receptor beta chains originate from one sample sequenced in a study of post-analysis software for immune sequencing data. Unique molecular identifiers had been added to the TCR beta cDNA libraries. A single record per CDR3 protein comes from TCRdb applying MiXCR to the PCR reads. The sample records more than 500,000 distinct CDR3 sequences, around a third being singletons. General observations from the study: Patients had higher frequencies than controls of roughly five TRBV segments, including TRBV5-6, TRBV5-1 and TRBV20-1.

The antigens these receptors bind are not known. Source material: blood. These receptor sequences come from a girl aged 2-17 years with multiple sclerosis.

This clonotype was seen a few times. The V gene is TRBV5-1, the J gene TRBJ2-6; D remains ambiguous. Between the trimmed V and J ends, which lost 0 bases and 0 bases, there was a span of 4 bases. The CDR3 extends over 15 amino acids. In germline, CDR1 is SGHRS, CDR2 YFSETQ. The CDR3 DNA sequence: TGCGCCAGCAGCTTGGGGCACTCTGGGGCCAACGTCCTGACTTTC. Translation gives CASSLGHSGANVLTF.

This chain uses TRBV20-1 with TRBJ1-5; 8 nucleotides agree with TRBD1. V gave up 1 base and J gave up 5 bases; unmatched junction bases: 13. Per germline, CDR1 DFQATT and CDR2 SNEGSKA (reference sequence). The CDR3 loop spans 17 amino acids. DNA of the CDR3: TGCAGTGCTAGAGCCCCCAGGACAGGGCCTGCCGATCAGCCCCAGCATTTT. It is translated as CSARAPRTGPADQPQHF.

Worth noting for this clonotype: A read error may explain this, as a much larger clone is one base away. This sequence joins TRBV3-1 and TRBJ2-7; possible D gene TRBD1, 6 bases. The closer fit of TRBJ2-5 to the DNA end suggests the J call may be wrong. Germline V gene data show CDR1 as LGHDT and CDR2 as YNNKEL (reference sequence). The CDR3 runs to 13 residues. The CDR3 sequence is CASSQGTEGTQYF. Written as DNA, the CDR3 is TGTGCCAGCAGCCAAGGGACAGAAGGGACCCAGTACTTC.

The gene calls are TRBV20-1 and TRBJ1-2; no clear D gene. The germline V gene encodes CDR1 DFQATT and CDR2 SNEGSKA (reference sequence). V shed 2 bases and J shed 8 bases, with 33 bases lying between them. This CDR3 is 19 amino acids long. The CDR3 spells CSARPIQAWDLMLAGGYTF. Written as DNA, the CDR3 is TGCAGTGCTAGACCCATCCAAGCGTGGGATCTAATGCTGGCCGGGGGCTACACCTTC.

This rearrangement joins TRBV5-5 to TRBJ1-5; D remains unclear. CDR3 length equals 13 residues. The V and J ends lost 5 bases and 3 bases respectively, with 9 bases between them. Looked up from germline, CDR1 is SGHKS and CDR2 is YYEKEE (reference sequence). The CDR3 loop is CASSGSDNQPQHF. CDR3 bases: TGTGCCAGCAGTGGGTCAGACAATCAGCCCCAGCATTTT.

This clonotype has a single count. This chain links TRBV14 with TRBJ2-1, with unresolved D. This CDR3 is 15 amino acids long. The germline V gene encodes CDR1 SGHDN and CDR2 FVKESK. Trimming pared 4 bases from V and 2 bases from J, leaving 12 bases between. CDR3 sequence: CASSRGGQTYNEQFF. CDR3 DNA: TGTGCCAGCAGCCGGGGTGGTCAGACCTACAATGAGCAGTTCTTC.

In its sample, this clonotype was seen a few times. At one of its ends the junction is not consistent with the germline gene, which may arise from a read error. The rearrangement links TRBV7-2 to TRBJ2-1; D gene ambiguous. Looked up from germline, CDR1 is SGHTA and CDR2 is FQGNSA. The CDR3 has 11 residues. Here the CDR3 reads CASSPPGEQFF. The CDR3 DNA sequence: TGCGCCAGCAGCCCCCCGGGTGAGCAGTTCTTC.

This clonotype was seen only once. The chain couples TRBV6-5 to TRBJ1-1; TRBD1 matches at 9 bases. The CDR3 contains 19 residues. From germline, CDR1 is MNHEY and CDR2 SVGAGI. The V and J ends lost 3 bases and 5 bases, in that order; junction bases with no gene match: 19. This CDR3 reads CASSYYLGVAGTGKTEAFF. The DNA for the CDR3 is TGTGCCAGCAGTTATTATCTCGGGGTCGCTGGGACAGGGAAAACTGAAGCTTTCTTT.